A selection of T cell receptor beta chains follows, all from one sample in a study of blood T cell repertoires in COVID-19. Some clones are missing from TCRdb's copy, which holds only in-frame ones; the method was immunoSEQ multiplex PCR. Seen here are roughly 53,000 clones, approximately 80% observed once, and the top ten hold around 15%. Material: peripheral blood. The receptors shown here come from a human donor in a cohort sampled during active COVID-19. Each CDR3 is given with its conserved first and last residue. D genes are given only for firm matches. Size is stated for part of the rows, as once, few or many counts, or as a class when the clone is expanded.

J gene: TRBJ2-1
clone size: NA
V gene: TRBV6-6
D gene: TRBD2
CDR3 protein: CASTGGGYNEQFF
CDR3 DNA: TGTGCCAGCACAGGCGGGGGCTACAATGAGCAGTTCTTC

J gene: TRBJ2-1
clone size: NA
V gene: TRBV11-1
D gene: NA
CDR3 protein: CASSAGLAYNEQFF
CDR3 DNA: TGTGCCAGCAGCGCGGGACTGGCCTACAATGAGCAGTTCTTC

J gene: TRBJ2-7
clone size: few
V gene: TRBV11-1
D gene: TRBD1
CDR3 protein: CASSPGAGGYEQYF
CDR3 DNA: TGTGCCAGCAGTCCAGGGGCAGGGGGCTACGAGCAGTACTTC

J gene: TRBJ2-7
clone size: NA
V gene: TRBV19
D gene: NA
CDR3 protein: CASSAGVNSYEQYF
CDR3 DNA: TGTGCCAGTAGTGCAGGGGTCAACTCCTACGAGCAGTACTTC

J gene: TRBJ2-1
clone size: once
V gene: TRBV6-5
D gene: NA
CDR3 protein: CASSYSGGDNEQFF
CDR3 DNA: TGTGCCAGCAGTTACTCCGGCGGGGACAATGAGCAGTTCTTC

J gene: TRBJ2-6
clone size: NA
V gene: TRBV28
D gene: NA
CDR3 protein: CASKSLSTGANVLTF
CDR3 DNA: TGTGCCAGCAAGAGCCTAAGTACTGGGGCCAACGTCCTGACTTTC

J gene: TRBJ1-4
clone size: NA
V gene: TRBV5-5
D gene: NA
CDR3 protein: CASMTATNEKLFF
CDR3 DNA: TGTGCCAGCATGACAGCAACTAATGAAAAACTGTTTTTT

J gene: TRBJ1-1
clone size: NA
V gene: TRBV20-1
D gene: NA
CDR3 protein: CSASKGSATEAFF
CDR3 DNA: TGCAGTGCTAGTAAGGGGTCAGCAACTGAAGCTTTCTTT

J gene: TRBJ1-2
clone size: NA
V gene: TRBV7-8
D gene: NA
CDR3 protein: CASSQGQATF
CDR3 DNA: TGTGCCAGCAGCCAAGGCCAGGCCACCTTC

J gene: TRBJ2-7
clone size: NA
V gene: TRBV2
D gene: NA
CDR3 protein: CASSGSYEQYF
CDR3 DNA: TGTGCCAGCAGTGGCAGCTACGAGCAGTACTTC

J gene: TRBJ2-3
clone size: NA
V gene: TRBV6-1
D gene: TRBD2
CDR3 protein: CASSELAGGPDTQYF
CDR3 DNA: TGTGCCAGCAGTGAACTAGCGGGAGGCCCAGATACGCAGTATTTT

J gene: TRBJ2-7
clone size: NA
V gene: TRBV6-5
D gene: NA
CDR3 protein: CAARRGFSYEQYF
CDR3 DNA: TGTGCCGCGCGGAGGGGTTTCTCCTACGAGCAGTACTTC

J gene: TRBJ2-7
clone size: NA
V gene: TRBV28
D gene: NA
CDR3 protein: CASSPPRFGGLSYEQYF
CDR3 DNA: TGTGCCAGCAGTCCCCCACGTTTCGGGGGTCTATCCTACGAGCAGTACTTC

J gene: TRBJ2-1
clone size: NA
V gene: TRBV6-5
D gene: NA
CDR3 protein: CASWAVIGAYNEQFF
CDR3 DNA: TGTGCCAGCTGGGCAGTCATAGGGGCATACAATGAGCAGTTCTTC

J gene: TRBJ2-7
clone size: NA
V gene: TRBV28
D gene: TRBD2
CDR3 protein: CASVSGNYEQYF
CDR3 DNA: TGTGCCAGCGTGAGCGGGAACTACGAGCAGTACTTC

J gene: TRBJ2-5
clone size: once
V gene: TRBV6-5
D gene: TRBD1
CDR3 protein: CASCRDRGSETQYF
CDR3 DNA: TGTGCCAGCTGCCGGGACAGGGGATCAGAGACCCAGTACTTC

J gene: TRBJ2-5
clone size: NA
V gene: TRBV6-5
D gene: TRBD2
CDR3 protein: CAITGSTGWGGTQYF
CDR3 DNA: TGTGCCATTACTGGCTCGACGGGATGGGGGGGAACCCAGTACTTC

J gene: TRBJ2-5
clone size: NA
V gene: TRBV3-1/TRBV3-2
D gene: NA
CDR3 protein: CASSPGLIKETQYF
CDR3 DNA: TGTGCCAGCAGCCCAGGACTAATTAAAGAGACCCAGTACTTC

J gene: TRBJ2-2
clone size: NA
V gene: TRBV4-1
D gene: NA
CDR3 protein: CASSQYRAAGELFF
CDR3 DNA: TGCGCCAGCAGCCAGTACAGGGCTGCCGGGGAGCTGTTTTTT

J gene: TRBJ2-2
clone size: few
V gene: TRBV7-8
D gene: NA
CDR3 protein: CASSLATDNTGELFF
CDR3 DNA: TGTGCCAGCAGCTTAGCGACAGATAACACCGGGGAGCTGTTTTTT

J gene: TRBJ2-1
clone size: NA
V gene: TRBV7-2
D gene: TRBD2
CDR3 protein: CASSPPAGGLNEQFF
CDR3 DNA: TGTGCCAGCAGCCCCCCCGCGGGGGGTTTAAATGAGCAGTTCTTC